A selection of T cell receptor beta chains follows, all from one sample in a study of T cells in Graves' hyperthyroidism and ophthalmopathy. TCRdb independently ran MiXCR on the multiplex PCR reads; one entry per CDR3 protein. The sample holds approximately 610,000 distinct CDR3 sequences, over 12% seen once. Specimen: blood. These receptors were collected from a woman aged 40 to 55 with Graves' ophthalmopathy. CDR3s include the opening cysteine and the closing phenylalanine or tryptophan. The order of the fields is J gene, V gene, CDR3 protein.

J gene: TRBJ2-4
V gene: TRBV30
CDR3 protein: CACTESGIQYF

J gene: TRBJ2-5
V gene: TRBV30
CDR3 protein: CAWGGEGGTQYF

J gene: TRBJ2-7
V gene: TRBV28
CDR3 protein: CASSAGTSLSYEQYF

J gene: TRBJ2-7
V gene: TRBV2
CDR3 protein: CASRMGNEQYF

J gene: TRBJ2-2
V gene: TRBV28
CDR3 protein: CASSLARVYTGELFF

J gene: TRBJ1-1
V gene: TRBV10-3
CDR3 protein: CAIKGNTEAFF

J gene: TRBJ1-2
V gene: TRBV20-1
CDR3 protein: CSAKQLNYGYTF

J gene: TRBJ2-1
V gene: TRBV15
CDR3 protein: CATSRRAGYSYNEQFF

J gene: TRBJ2-5
V gene: TRBV14
CDR3 protein: CASSQDPGGGTQYF

J gene: TRBJ2-5
V gene: TRBV7-9
CDR3 protein: CASSAGTRGVRETQYF

J gene: TRBJ2-7
V gene: TRBV20-1
CDR3 protein: CSAAADYEQYF

J gene: TRBJ1-2
V gene: TRBV6-2/TRBV6-3
CDR3 protein: CASSLPGQGTYGYTF

J gene: TRBJ2-7
V gene: TRBV6-5
CDR3 protein: CASSYDRGEQYF

J gene: TRBJ1-1
V gene: TRBV6-5
CDR3 protein: CASSYTDRGYGEAFF

J gene: TRBJ1-2
V gene: TRBV10-3
CDR3 protein: CAISEETGLRGGYGYTF

J gene: TRBJ2-7
V gene: TRBV5-1
CDR3 protein: CASSFPGAASYEQYF

J gene: TRBJ2-7
V gene: TRBV5-1
CDR3 protein: CASSPTISGEQYF

J gene: TRBJ1-1
V gene: TRBV19
CDR3 protein: CASSIISWTGNTEAFF

J gene: TRBJ1-1
V gene: TRBV3-1
CDR3 protein: CASAQLNTEAFF

J gene: TRBJ2-5
V gene: TRBV15
CDR3 protein: CATSSQGREARETQYF

J gene: TRBJ1-1
V gene: TRBV14
CDR3 protein: CASSQDEENTEAFF

J gene: TRBJ2-7
V gene: TRBV4-1
CDR3 protein: CASSQDTGTGGLEQYF

J gene: TRBJ2-2
V gene: TRBV15
CDR3 protein: CATSGQGFTGELFF

J gene: TRBJ1-5
V gene: TRBV20-1
CDR3 protein: CSAGPQGLGNQPQHF

J gene: TRBJ2-5
V gene: TRBV28
CDR3 protein: CASSDREQGTQYF

J gene: TRBJ2-4
V gene: TRBV6-1
CDR3 protein: CASSETGLRNIQYF

J gene: TRBJ1-5
V gene: TRBV19
CDR3 protein: CASSIARLHNQPQHF

J gene: TRBJ2-7
V gene: TRBV29-1
CDR3 protein: CSVFGAGGMGEQYF

J gene: TRBJ1-2
V gene: TRBV30
CDR3 protein: CAWSLGGSGGYGYTF

J gene: TRBJ2-7
V gene: TRBV6-2/TRBV6-3
CDR3 protein: CASSYPLAAPSYEQYF

J gene: TRBJ2-7
V gene: TRBV6-2/TRBV6-3
CDR3 protein: CASSYSRTGSSGLYEQYF

J gene: TRBJ2-5
V gene: TRBV7-2
CDR3 protein: CASSLDYQETQYF

J gene: TRBJ1-1
V gene: TRBV11-3
CDR3 protein: CASSSGGTMNTEAFF

J gene: TRBJ2-5
V gene: TRBV7-7
CDR3 protein: CASSLAATQETQYF

J gene: TRBJ2-7
V gene: TRBV28
CDR3 protein: CASSTQTYEQYF

J gene: TRBJ1-1
V gene: TRBV6-1
CDR3 protein: CASSAGQGSATEAFF

J gene: TRBJ1-2
V gene: TRBV4-1
CDR3 protein: CASSQQGGFGYGYTF

J gene: TRBJ2-7
V gene: TRBV29-1
CDR3 protein: CSVGTSGRYYEQYF

J gene: TRBJ1-2
V gene: TRBV14
CDR3 protein: CASSQGEGTYTF

J gene: TRBJ2-7
V gene: TRBV28
CDR3 protein: CASSPPLVSYEQYF

J gene: TRBJ1-5
V gene: TRBV6-5
CDR3 protein: CASSYSFGEGQPQHF

J gene: TRBJ1-2
V gene: TRBV7-9
CDR3 protein: CASSPRTGENTF

J gene: TRBJ2-2
V gene: TRBV29-1
CDR3 protein: CSTSDQREGTGELFF

J gene: TRBJ2-7
V gene: TRBV6-2/TRBV6-3
CDR3 protein: CASSYKDDSYEQYF

J gene: TRBJ2-2
V gene: TRBV7-2
CDR3 protein: CASSLDAGGTGELFF

J gene: TRBJ2-5
V gene: TRBV4-1
CDR3 protein: CASSHQGLGETQYF

J gene: TRBJ2-7
V gene: TRBV6-1
CDR3 protein: CASSPGRGPTYEQYF

J gene: TRBJ2-5
V gene: TRBV5-1
CDR3 protein: CASSILAGGGETQYF

J gene: TRBJ1-2
V gene: TRBV6-5
CDR3 protein: CASSYSGQGGYGYTF

J gene: TRBJ1-1
V gene: TRBV19
CDR3 protein: CASSIPRQMNTEAFF

J gene: TRBJ2-6
V gene: TRBV6-1
CDR3 protein: CASSGSYTRMGANVLTF

J gene: TRBJ2-7
V gene: TRBV3-1
CDR3 protein: CASSQADMGGPYEQYF

J gene: TRBJ1-2
V gene: TRBV29-1
CDR3 protein: CSANRGRGYGYTF

J gene: TRBJ1-2
V gene: TRBV7-9
CDR3 protein: CASSLTGGIGYGYTF

J gene: TRBJ2-7
V gene: TRBV28
CDR3 protein: CASSPLAAYYEQYF

J gene: TRBJ2-7
V gene: TRBV4-1
CDR3 protein: CASSEAPGKSYEQYF